Listed below are T cell receptor beta chains from one sample, sequenced in a study of T cells in Graves' hyperthyroidism and ophthalmopathy. TCRdb re-derived calls from the multiplex PCR reads in MiXCR, one entry per CDR3 protein. The table has hundreds of thousands of distinct CDR3 sequences, 13% to 15% seen once. Sequences were obtained from blood. These receptors originate from a woman between 45 and 65 years old with Graves' ophthalmopathy. CDR3s include the opening cysteine and the closing phenylalanine or tryptophan. The order of the fields is J gene, V gene, clone size, D gene, CDR3 DNA, CDR3 protein. The D gene is left open where the match is weak. Only some rows state a clone size, as once, few, many or a class for expanded clones.

TRBJ2-3 TRBV4-2 NA NA TGTGCCAGCAGCCAAGACACTGGCGGATCTATCACAGATACGCAGTATTTT CASSQDTGGSITDTQYF
TRBJ2-2 TRBV5-1 many NA TGCGCCAGCAGCTTACCAGATACAGCGAACACCGGGGAGCTGTTTTTT CASSLPDTANTGELFF
TRBJ2-2 TRBV24-1 many TRBD2 TGTGCCACCAGTGATACCCTACGCGGGAGGCAGAACACCGGGGAGCTGTTTTTT CATSDTLRGRQNTGELFF
TRBJ2-1 TRBV2 many TRBD2 TGTGCCATCATAGCGGGAGGGCCGGGCAATGAGCAGTTCTTC CAIIAGGPGNEQFF
TRBJ1-1 TRBV7-9 many NA TGTGCCAGCACCCCGGGAGGAACAATGAACACTGAAGCTTTCTTT CASTPGGTMNTEAFF
TRBJ1-2 TRBV20-1 many NA TGCAGTGCTAGAGATCCGGAAGGGGCCTATGGCTACACCTTC CSARDPEGAYGYTF
TRBJ2-1 TRBV24-1 NA TRBD2 TGTGCCACCAGTGACGCACCGGGACTAGCGGGAGGGCCGAAGAACAATGAGCAGTTCTTC CATSDAPGLAGGPKNNEQFF
TRBJ1-2 TRBV2 many TRBD1 TGTGCCAGCACCGAGGACAGGGTGAGCGGCTACACCTTC CASTEDRVSGYTF
TRBJ2-2 TRBV6-1 NA TRBD2 TGTGCCAGCAGAGAAGAACAATTAGCGGGAGTCGGAATCGGGGAGCTGTTTTTT CASREEQLAGVGIGELFF
TRBJ1-5 TRBV4-1 NA NA TGCGCCAGCAGCCAAGCGTCCGCAGGGTCGAATAATCAGCCCCAGCATTTT CASSQASAGSNNQPQHF
TRBJ2-3 TRBV18 NA NA TGTGCCAGCTCACCACCAGTTGCGACTGGCGGTACGCAGTATTTT CASSPPVATGGTQYF
TRBJ2-1 TRBV19 few NA TGTGCCAGTAGTATAGTTTTGCGGCAGATTTACAATGAGCAGTTCTTC CASSIVLRQIYNEQFF
TRBJ2-7 TRBV5-1 NA NA TGCGCCAGCAGCTTGGTAACAGGGAGGTACGAGCAGTACTTC CASSLVTGRYEQYF
TRBJ2-1 TRBV9 few TRBD2 TGTGCCAGCAGCGTAGCAGCGGGAGGGCCGCTAGGGGCTGAGCAGTTCTTC CASSVAAGGPLGAEQFF
TRBJ2-1 TRBV24-1 NA TRBD2 TGTGCCACCAGTGATCTAGCGGGTACCCACTACAATGAGCAGTTCTTC CATSDLAGTHYNEQFF
TRBJ2-7 TRBV6-1 many NA TGTGCCGTCTCCGACAGAGAGAGCTCCTACGAGCAGTACTTC CAVSDRESSYEQYF
TRBJ2-2 TRBV7-2 NA NA TGTGCCGGCAGCTTGACCACCGGGGAGCTGTTTTTT CAGSLTTGELFF
TRBJ2-3 TRBV20-1 NA TRBD2 TGCAGTGCCCGGAGACTAGCGGGAACCACAGATACGCAGTATTTT CSARRLAGTTDTQYF
TRBJ2-2 TRBV12-3/TRBV12-4 few TRBD2 TGTGCCAGCAGAACGGGACTAGCGTCCGGGGAGCTGTTTTTT CASRTGLASGELFF
TRBJ2-1 TRBV7-9 many NA TGTGCCAGCAGCTTAGCGGTGGAGTATGAGCAGTTCTTC CASSLAVEYEQFF
TRBJ2-3 TRBV5-8 many NA TGTGCCAGCAGCTTGGACCGGGGATTCACAGATACGCAGTATTTT CASSLDRGFTDTQYF
TRBJ1-5 TRBV30 many NA TGTGCCTGGAGTAGGAATAGCAATCAGCCCCAGCATTTT CAWSRNSNQPQHF
TRBJ2-2 TRBV28 few NA TGTGCCAGCAGTTTTTATATGCGCGCCGGGGAGCTGTTTTTT CASSFYMRAGELFF
TRBJ2-2 TRBV6-2/TRBV6-3 many TRBD2 TGTGCCAGCAGTTACTCTGCGGGAGATACCGGGGAGCTGTTTTTT CASSYSAGDTGELFF
TRBJ1-5 TRBV6-2/TRBV6-3 many NA TGTGCCAGCAGTTACTCGGGAGGGACGAGCAATCAGCCCCAGCATTTT CASSYSGGTSNQPQHF
TRBJ2-2 TRBV19 NA TRBD1 TGTGCCAGTGACAGGGGAAACACCGGGGAGCTGTTTTTT CASDRGNTGELFF
TRBJ2-7 TRBV6-1 many NA TGTGCCAGCAGTGACTGGGGGCGCGGGGCGGACGAGCAGTACTTC CASSDWGRGADEQYF
TRBJ2-1 TRBV19 few TRBD1 TGTGCCAGTACCCCGGGACAGGGAGTATACAATGAGCAGTTCTTC CASTPGQGVYNEQFF
TRBJ2-5 TRBV28 many NA TGTGCCAGCAGTTTCGTTGGCAGGGAGACCCAGTACTTC CASSFVGRETQYF
TRBJ2-2 TRBV6-1 few NA TGTGCCAGCAGCCCCCTAACGGTCGCGAACACCGGGGAGCTGTTTTTT CASSPLTVANTGELFF
TRBJ1-3 TRBV30 many NA TGTGCCAGATCAGGGGTTCCTGGAAACACCATATATTTT CARSGVPGNTIYF
TRBJ1-1 TRBV24-1 NA TRBD1 TGTGCCACCAGTCCACCGGGACAGGTGAACACTGAAGCTTTCTTT CATSPPGQVNTEAFF
TRBJ1-1 TRBV6-1 few NA TGTGCCAGCAGTGAATTTAGGGTTAACACTGAAGCTTTCTTT CASSEFRVNTEAFF
TRBJ2-3 TRBV5-1 many NA TGCGCCAGCAGCCTTTACACAGATACGCAGTATTTT CASSLYTDTQYF
TRBJ2-2 TRBV5-5 NA NA TGTGCCAGCACCGGGCAGGCAATCACCGGGGGGCTGTTTTTT CASTGQAITGGLFF
TRBJ2-3 TRBV28 many NA TGTGCCAGCGGAAGACATGGGATGACAGATACGCAGTATTTT CASGRHGMTDTQYF
TRBJ2-7 TRBV7-9 NA TRBD2 TGTGCCAGCAGCTCCGAACCGGGACTACAACTCTACGAGCAGTACTTC CASSSEPGLQLYEQYF
TRBJ2-1 TRBV4-2 few NA TGTGCCAGCAGCCAACTGGGGCCCAGGACGGGCAATGAGCAGTTCTTC CASSQLGPRTGNEQFF
TRBJ1-2 TRBV5-1 many NA TGCGCCAGCACTGAGGGAGTGGACTATGGCTACACCTTC CASTEGVDYGYTF
TRBJ2-5 TRBV7-6 NA TRBD2 TGTGCCAGCAGCTTAGTGGGAACTAGCGGGAGATACCAAGAGACCCAGTACTTC CASSLVGTSGRYQETQYF
TRBJ2-3 TRBV12-3/TRBV12-4 many TRBD2 TGTGCCAGCAGTTTGCGGGAGACAGATACGCAGTATTTT CASSLRETDTQYF
TRBJ2-2 TRBV7-3 many NA TGTGCCAGCAGCCCCCAAGGGGTTCGCACCGGGGAGCTGTTTTTT CASSPQGVRTGELFF
TRBJ2-3 TRBV24-1 many TRBD2 TGTGCCACCAGTGATTCGGCTAGCGGGAGAGGGACAGATACGCAGTATTTT CATSDSASGRGTDTQYF
TRBJ2-3 TRBV19 NA NA TGTGCCAGTAGTCCACTTAGGTACGGGACCCAAGTCCGTAGCACAGATACGCAGTATTTT CASSPLRYGTQVRSTDTQYF
TRBJ1-1 TRBV25-1 few TRBD1 TGTGCCAGCAGTGAATTTGCAGGGGGCCGGAACACTGAAGCTTTCTTT CASSEFAGGRNTEAFF
TRBJ2-3 TRBV15 NA NA TGTGCCACCAGCAGAGAAGTTGGTAGCATAAGCACAGATACGCAGTATTTT CATSREVGSISTDTQYF
TRBJ1-5 TRBV13 many NA TGTGCCAGCAGCTTAGGCCCTCAGCCCCAGCATTTT CASSLGPQPQHF
TRBJ2-5 TRBV7-2 many NA TGTGCCAGCAGCTTAGAGGAGGGGGCGCGTAGAAAGACCCAGTACTTC CASSLEEGARRKTQYF
TRBJ2-2 TRBV6-1 NA NA TGTGCCAGCAGTGGGCTATGGGAAATCGGGGAGCTGTTTTTT CASSGLWEIGELFF
TRBJ2-1 TRBV14 NA TRBD2 TGTGCCAGCAGCCAATATCGGTCTAGCGGGGGTTACAATGAGCAGTTCTTC CASSQYRSSGGYNEQFF
TRBJ2-7 TRBV6-6 many TRBD1 TGTGCCAGCAGTTACTTAGGTACAGGGGGCGCTGCATACGAGCAGTACTTC CASSYLGTGGAAYEQYF
TRBJ2-1 TRBV4-3 NA TRBD2 TGCGCCAGCAGCCAAGATAGACTAGCGGGATATGAGCAGTTCTTC CASSQDRLAGYEQFF
TRBJ2-2 TRBV10-3 few TRBD2 TGTGCCATCAGGGGTAGCGGGGCGAACACCGGGGAGCTGTTTTTT CAIRGSGANTGELFF
TRBJ1-4 TRBV20-1 NA NA TGCAGTGCTAGTTCCGGAGCAGGGGCCGCCGCTAATGAAAAACTGTTTTTT CSASSGAGAAANEKLFF
TRBJ2-7 TRBV28 many NA TGTGCCAGCAGTTTGTGGGGTTTGGCCTACGAGCAGTACTTC CASSLWGLAYEQYF